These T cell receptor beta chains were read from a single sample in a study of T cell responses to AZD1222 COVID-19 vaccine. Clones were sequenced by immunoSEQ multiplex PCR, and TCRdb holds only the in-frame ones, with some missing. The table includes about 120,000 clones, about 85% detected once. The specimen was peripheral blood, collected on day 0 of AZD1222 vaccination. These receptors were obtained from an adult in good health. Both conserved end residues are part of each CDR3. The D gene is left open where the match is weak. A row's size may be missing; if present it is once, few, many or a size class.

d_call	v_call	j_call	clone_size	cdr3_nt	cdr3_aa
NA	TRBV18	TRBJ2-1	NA	TGTGCCAGCTCACCACCGATTATTAGCTCCTACAATGAGCAGTTCTTC	CASSPPIISSYNEQFF
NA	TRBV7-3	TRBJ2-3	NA	TGTGCCAGCAGCTTAAGTGGACGGGATACGCAGTATTTT	CASSLSGRDTQYF
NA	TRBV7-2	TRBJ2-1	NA	TGTGCCAGCAGCTTAAGGCCCACTGGGAGAATTGTGGACAATGAGCAGTTCTTC	CASSLRPTGRIVDNEQFF
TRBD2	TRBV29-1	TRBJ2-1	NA	TGCAGCGTTGGAGCGGGAGGCCTATACAATGAGCAGTTCTTC	CSVGAGGLYNEQFF
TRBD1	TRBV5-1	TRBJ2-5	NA	TGCGCCAGCAGGACGGACAGGGGGCTCGGGGAGACCCAGTACTTC	CASRTDRGLGETQYF
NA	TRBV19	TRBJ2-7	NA	TGTGCCAGTAGTATATCGAGGGAGTCATACGAGCAGTACTTC	CASSISRESYEQYF
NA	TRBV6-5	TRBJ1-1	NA	TGTGCCAGCAGTTTCATCCTTTCAGGGGACACTGAAGCTTTCTTT	CASSFILSGDTEAFF
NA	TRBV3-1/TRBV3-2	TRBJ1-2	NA	TGTGCCAGCAGCCAAGCTGCACCCAGGGGTAACTATGGCTACACCTTC	CASSQAAPRGNYGYTF
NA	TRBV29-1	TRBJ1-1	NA	TGCAGCGTTGAACAGGGACCGTCGTCGGCTTTCTTT	CSVEQGPSSAFF
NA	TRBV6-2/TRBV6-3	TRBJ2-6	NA	TGTGCCAGCAGTTACTCGAAGTCGGGGTCTGGGGCCAACGTCCTGACTTTC	CASSYSKSGSGANVLTF
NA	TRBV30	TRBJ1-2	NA	TGTGCCTGGAGTCCCAAAGGGGTGTCAGGCTACACCTTC	CAWSPKGVSGYTF
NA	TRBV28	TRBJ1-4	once	TGTGCCAGCAGTTTCGGGGGGGCTGGTAATGAAAAACTGTTTTTT	CASSFGGAGNEKLFF
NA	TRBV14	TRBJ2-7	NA	TGTGCCAGCAGCCAAGCCCAGGGGCGGGGGCAGTACTTC	CASSQAQGRGQYF
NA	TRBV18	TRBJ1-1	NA	TGTGCCAGCTCACCAGGGTTGAACACTGAAGCTTTCTTT	CASSPGLNTEAFF
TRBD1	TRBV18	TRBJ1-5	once	TGTGCCACCGGACAGGGTTCCAACAATCAGCCCCAGCATTTT	CATGQGSNNQPQHF
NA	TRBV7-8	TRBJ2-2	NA	TGTGCCAGCAGCTTAGGCGGGACAAGGATCGGGGAGCTGTTTTTT	CASSLGGTRIGELFF
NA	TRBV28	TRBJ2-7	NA	TGTGCCAGCAGTTCCGGGACAAGGAACGAGCAGTACTTC	CASSSGTRNEQYF
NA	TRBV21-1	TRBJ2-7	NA	TGTGCCAGCAGCAAAGCCTGCCTAGCGGGAGCAGGCGAGCAGTACTTC	CASSKACLAGAGEQYF
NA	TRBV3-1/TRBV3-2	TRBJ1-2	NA	TGTGCCAGCAGCCTTAAAGATTATGGCTACACCTTC	CASSLKDYGYTF
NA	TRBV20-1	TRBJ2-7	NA	TGCAGTGCTCACCAGGATAACGAGCAGTACTTC	CSAHQDNEQYF
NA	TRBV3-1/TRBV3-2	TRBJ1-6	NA	TGTGCCAGCAGACCGGCGGGGGGGCCCTATAATTCACCCCTCCACTTT	CASRPAGGPYNSPLHF
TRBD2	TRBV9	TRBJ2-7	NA	TGTGCCAGCAGCCCCGAACTGGGACTAGCGGGAGTTGAGCAGTACTTC	CASSPELGLAGVEQYF
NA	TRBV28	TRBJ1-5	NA	TGTGCCAGCAGTTCCGGACCCCAGCATTTT	CASSSGPQHF
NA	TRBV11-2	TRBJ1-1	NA	TGTGCCAGCACCCCTGGGGTCGGGGCCCTGAACACTGAAGCTTTCTTT	CASTPGVGALNTEAFF
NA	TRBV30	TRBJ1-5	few	TGTGCCTGGAATCACGGCAATCAGCCCCAGCATTTT	CAWNHGNQPQHF
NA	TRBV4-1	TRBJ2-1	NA	TGCGCCAGCAGCCAACCACCGAGAGAGCAGTTCTTC	CASSQPPREQFF
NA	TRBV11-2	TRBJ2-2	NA	TGTGCCAGCAGCTTTCGGGGGAACACCGGGGAGCTGTTTTTT	CASSFRGNTGELFF
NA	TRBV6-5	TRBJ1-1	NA	TGTGCCAGCAGTTACTCGGGGGGGCGGACTGAAGCTTTCTTT	CASSYSGGRTEAFF
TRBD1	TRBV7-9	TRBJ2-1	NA	TGTGCCAGCAGCTTAAGGGGGACAGGGTACAATGAGCAGTTCTTC	CASSLRGTGYNEQFF
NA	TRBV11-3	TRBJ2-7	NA	TGTGCCAGCAGCTCCGGTTCACCCTGGGACGAGCAGTACTTC	CASSSGSPWDEQYF
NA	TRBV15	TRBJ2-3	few	TGTGCCACCAGCAGGGCCTTCGGTTCAGGCACAGATACGCAGTATTTT	CATSRAFGSGTDTQYF
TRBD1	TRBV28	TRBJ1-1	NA	TGTGCCAGCAGCCAGGACAGGAGAGGAACTGAAGCTTTCTTT	CASSQDRRGTEAFF
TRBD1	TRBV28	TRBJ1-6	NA	TGTGCCAGCACCAGGGGGCGGGGGCGGAATTCACCCCTCCACTTT	CASTRGRGRNSPLHF
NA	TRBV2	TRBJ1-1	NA	TGTGCCAGCAGTGAAGCGCTTGGGTCCCTCGGAGCTTTCTTT	CASSEALGSLGAFF
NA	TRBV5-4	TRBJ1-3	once	TGTGCCAGCAGCCAAGACTTCTCTGGAAACACCATATATTTT	CASSQDFSGNTIYF
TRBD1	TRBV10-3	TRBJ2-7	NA	TGTGCCATCAGCGCGTCCGGGACAGGGGCGTACGAGCAGTACTTC	CAISASGTGAYEQYF
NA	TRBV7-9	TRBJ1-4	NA	TGTGCCAGCAGCTTAGTCGATGAACTGTTTTTT	CASSLVDELFF
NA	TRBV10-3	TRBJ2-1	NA	TGTGCCATCAGTGGACCGGGGAAGGGGGATGAGCAGTTCTTC	CAISGPGKGDEQFF
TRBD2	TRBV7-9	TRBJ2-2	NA	TGTGCCAGCAGCTTCGGGGTTAGCGGGACGAACACCGGGGAGCTGTTTTTT	CASSFGVSGTNTGELFF
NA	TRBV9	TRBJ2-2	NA	TGTGCCAGCAGCGCCGGGACCTCGAACACCGGGGAGCTGTTTTTT	CASSAGTSNTGELFF
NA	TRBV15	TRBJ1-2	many	TGTGCCACCAGCAGCGGCAGGAACTATGGCTACACCTTC	CATSSGRNYGYTF
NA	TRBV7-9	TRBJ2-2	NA	TGTGCCAGCAGCTTTGGGGGGACGAGGGCCGGGGAGCTGTTTTTT	CASSFGGTRAGELFF
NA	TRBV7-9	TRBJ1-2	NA	TGTGCCAGCAGCTCGGGGGGCTATGGCTACACCTTC	CASSSGGYGYTF
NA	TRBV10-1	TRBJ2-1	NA	TGCGCCAGCAGTGAGTCAGCCGTGGGAGAGCAGTTCTTC	CASSESAVGEQFF
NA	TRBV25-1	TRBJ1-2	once	TGTGCCAGCAGTGAATCGCAGGGTCTTCGGGGCTACACCTTC	CASSESQGLRGYTF
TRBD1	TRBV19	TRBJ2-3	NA	TGTGCCAGTATCTCCGGGACAGGGGGCGCAGATACGCAGTATTTT	CASISGTGGADTQYF